This is a list of T cell receptor beta chains from one sample in a study of blood T cell repertoires in COVID-19. The protocol was immunoSEQ multiplex PCR, while the TCRdb copy is restricted to in-frame clones and leaves out a portion. The sample has roughly 180,000 clones, approximately 80% seen once. The sample taken for sequencing was PBMCs or T cells enriched from blood (not recorded which). Source of these receptors: a man aged 45 to 65 who had recovered from COVID-19. The CDR3 runs from the conserved cysteine through the conserved F or W. D genes are given only for firm matches. The listing skips clone size in some rows; elsewhere it reads once, few, many or a size class.

D gene,J gene,clone size,V gene,CDR3 protein,CDR3 DNA
.,TRBJ2-7,.,TRBV5-4,CASSLGLAIAYEQYF,TGTGCCAGCAGCTTGGGCCTAGCGATCGCCTACGAGCAGTACTTC
TRBD2,TRBJ2-5,.,TRBV13,CASSLPPSGRVETQYF,TGTGCCAGCAGCCTCCCCCCCAGCGGGAGGGTAGAGACCCAGTACTTC
TRBD1,TRBJ1-1,.,TRBV5-1,CASSPGTVLGAEAFF,TGCGCCAGCAGCCCCGGGACAGTCCTAGGCGCTGAAGCTTTCTTT
TRBD1,TRBJ1-2,.,TRBV27,CASRTGYGYTF,TGTGCCAGCAGGACAGGGTACGGCTACACCTTC
.,TRBJ2-1,.,TRBV6-5,CASSPGGASYNEQFF,TGTGCCAGCAGCCCCGGGGGAGCCTCCTACAATGAGCAGTTCTTC
TRBD1,TRBJ2-7,once,TRBV11-1,CASSLPSGTGALKQYF,TGTGCCAGCAGCTTACCATCCGGGACAGGGGCCCTAAAGCAGTACTTC
.,TRBJ1-1,.,TRBV3-1/TRBV3-2,CASSRRGADNTEAFF,TGTGCCAGCAGCCGTCGGGGGGCCGATAACACTGAAGCTTTCTTT
.,TRBJ2-1,few,TRBV4-1,CASSQVTGRTSEQFF,TGCGCCAGCAGCCAAGTTACCGGGAGAACAAGTGAGCAGTTCTTC
TRBD2,TRBJ2-7,once,TRBV6-5,CATLRRGEQYF,TGTGCCACTCTTCGGCGGGGGGAGCAGTACTTC
.,TRBJ2-7,.,TRBV18,CASSPGRYEQYF,TGTGCCAGCTCACCAGGGCGCTACGAGCAGTACTTC
TRBD1,TRBJ1-4,.,TRBV27,CASRPQGFSEKLFF,TGTGCCAGCAGACCACAGGGGTTCTCTGAAAAACTGTTTTTT